These 16 T cell receptor beta chains originate from one sample sequenced in a study of technical replicates of blood from several donors. The method was immunoSEQ multiplex PCR; TCRdb's version includes in-frame clones alone and lacks a portion of them. This sample has 75,000 to 100,000 clones, with about 94% found just once. Input material: T cells isolated from PBMCs. The receptors come from a human donor in good health.

The chain is built from TRBV7-9 and TRBJ1-4; no clear D. CDR3 length: 13 amino acids. In germline, CDR1 is SEHNR, CDR2 FQNEAQ (reference sequence). V lost 6 bases and J 5 bases, leaving 10 bases between the germline ends. The CDR3 DNA is TGTGCCAGCAGTGAGCCCCGGAATGAAAAACTGTTTTTT. Its protein is CASSEPRNEKLFF.

This clone occurred once. The V gene is TRBV7-6, the J gene TRBJ1-1; 7 positions match TRBD1. The V gene's germline CDR1 is SGHVS and CDR2 FNYEAQ. The CDR3 runs to 15 residues. V shed 4 bases, J shed 0 bases, and the junction held 5 bases outside the gene matches. The CDR3 spells CASSWGTDLNTEAFF. DNA of the CDR3: TGTGCCAGCAGCTGGGGGACAGACCTGAACACTGAAGCTTTCTTT.

A few counts support this clone. The V and J genes are TRBV28 and TRBJ2-7, with 10 bases matching TRBD1. This CDR3 contains 16 residues. Germline V gene lookup returns CDR1 MDHEN and CDR2 SYDVKM. V gave up 7 bases and J gave up 2 bases; unmatched junction bases: 11. CDR3 in DNA: TGTGCCAGCACTAATAGTCCCGGGACAGGGGCCTACGAGCAGTACTTC. Translated: CASTNSPGTGAYEQYF.

V is TRBV20-1 and J is TRBJ1-2; D is undetermined. The CDR3 totals 9 residues. Germline CDR1 DFQATT, CDR2 SNEGSKA (reference sequence). The ends were cut back, 3 bases at V and 7 bases at J, with 3 bases in the middle. This chain's CDR3 is CSASSGYTF. The CDR3 bases are TGCAGTGCTAGCTCTGGCTACACCTTC.

The rearrangement links TRBV7-2 to TRBJ1-5; a possible D gene is TRBD1 (6 bases). From germline, CDR1 is SGHTA and CDR2 FQGNSA. Trimming removed 1 base at V and 6 bases at J, with 10 bases between. The CDR3 has 14 amino acids. CDR3 bases: TGTGCCAGCAGCTTAGGGGCGGGGGCTCAGCCCCAGCATTTT. Protein product: CASSLGAGAQPQHF. The full variable domain, rest sourced from reference TRBV7-2 and TRBJ1-5, is GAGVSQSPSNKVTEKGKDVELRCDPISGHTALYWYRQSLGQGLEFLIYFQGNSAPDKSGLPSDRFSAERTGGSVSTLTIQRTQQEDSAVYLCASSLGAGAQPQHFGDGTRLSIL.

V gene TRBV27 combines with J gene TRBJ1-1, with 7 bases identical to TRBD1. With 5 bases clipped from V and 10 bases from J, the junction kept 10 bases outside the gene matches. This CDR3 is 13 amino acids long. Germline assignment: CDR1 MNHEY and CDR2 SMNVEV (reference sequence). CDR3 region: CASSLSRDRGAFF. CDR3 DNA: TGTGCCAGCAGTCTGTCCCGGGACAGAGGAGCTTTCTTT.

The rearrangement joins TRBV7-3 to TRBJ2-2, with D hard to call. Germline V lookup: CDR1 SGHTA, CDR2 FQGTGA. V was clipped by 6 bases and J by 0 bases, with 14 bases between them. The CDR3 contains 16 residues. The chain's CDR3 is CASSPASSANTGELFF. CDR3 nucleotides: TGTGCCAGCAGTCCAGCCAGCAGCGCGAACACCGGGGAGCTGTTTTTT.

This clone was found once. The V and J genes are TRBV10-3 and TRBJ1-1, with a possible D match to TRBD1 (6 bases). The germline V gene encodes CDR1 ENHRY and CDR2 SYGVKD. Trimming shortened V by 0 bases and J by 4 bases, and 9 bases separated the two germline ends. CDR3 size: 14 residues. This CDR3 is CAISESTGSTEAFF. CDR3 in DNA: TGTGCCATCAGTGAGTCTACAGGGAGCACTGAAGCTTTCTTT.

This rearrangement joins TRBV27 to TRBJ1-1; 7 positions match TRBD1. The CDR3 covers 15 residues. Germline CDR1 is MNHEY and CDR2 is SMNVEV (reference sequence). Losses at the gene ends were 6 bases for V and 4 bases for J; bases not matched to a gene: 11. The CDR3 DNA sequence: TGTGCCAGCAGGAAGGAACAGGGGTGGGCCACTGAAGCTTTCTTT. It translates to CASRKEQGWATEAFF.

The chain recombines TRBV6-5 with TRBJ2-3; 15 bases fit TRBD2. Trimming at V came to 5 bases and at J to 9 bases, leaving 0 bases not matched to a gene. Germline V gene sequence: CDR1 MNHEY, CDR2 SVGAGI. The CDR3 extends over 13 amino acids. CDR3 nucleotide sequence: TGTGCCAGCAGTGGGACTAGCGGGGGGACGCAGTATTTT. Translated, it gives CASSGTSGGTQYF.

The genes are TRBV7-6 and TRBJ2-7; TRBD1 aligns across 11 bases. Per the germline V gene, CDR1 is SGHVS and CDR2 is FNYEAQ. The CDR3 loop spans 14 amino acids. The V segment lost 6 bases and the J segment 6 bases; nucleotides outside the gene matches: 7. This chain's CDR3 is CASSSGTGGSEQYF. The CDR3 DNA reads as TGTGCCAGCAGTTCCGGGACAGGGGGGTCCGAGCAGTACTTC.

The CDR3 region has the DNA TGCGCCAGCAGCTGGAGCGGGAGTGGGTCCTACGAGCAGTACTTC. Amino acid sequence: CASSWSGSGSYEQYF. This chain connects TRBV5-1 to TRBJ2-7, with TRBD2 matching 8 bases. V gave up 3 bases and J gave up 1 base; unmatched junction bases: 6. Per germline, CDR1 SGHRS and CDR2 YFSETQ. This CDR3 spans 15 amino acids.

The chain uses TRBV5-1 and TRBJ2-3; 10 nucleotides line up with TRBD2. There are 15 residues in the CDR3. V lost 2 bases to trimming and J lost 2 bases; unmatched junction nucleotides: 2. Germline CDR1 SGHRS, CDR2 YFSETQ. For the CDR3, the DNA is TGCGCCAGCAGCTTAAGCGGGAGGGCCACAGATACGCAGTATTTT. It translates to CASSLSGRATDTQYF. Complete variable domain (other parts from reference TRBV5-1 and TRBJ2-3): KAGVTQTPRYLIKTRGQQVTLSCSPISGHRSVSWYQQTPGQGLQFLFEYFSETQRNKGNFPGRFSGRQFSNSRSEMNVSTLELGDSALYLCASSLSGRATDTQYFGPGTRLTVL.

The chain uses TRBV11-3 and TRBJ2-3; 7 bases line up with TRBD2. CDR1 is SGHNT, CDR2 YENEEA, per germline. This CDR3 has 16 residues. V trimming: 3 bases; J trimming: 2 bases; junction bases outside the gene matches: 8. The CDR3 nucleotides are TGTGCCAGCAGCTTTGTAGCGGGCGGAATCACAGATACGCAGTATTTT. Translated, it gives CASSFVAGGITDTQYF. The variable domain in full, completed from reference TRBV11-3 and TRBJ2-3, reads EAGVVQSPRYKIIEKKQPVAFWCNPISGHNTLYWYLQNLGQGPELLIRYENEEAVDDSQLPKDRFSAERLKGVDSTLKIQPAELGDSAVYLCASSFVAGGITDTQYFGPGTRLTVL.

This clone was seen a single time. The chain is built from TRBV2 and TRBJ2-7, with TRBD1 identical over 9 bases. The CDR3 runs to 13 residues. The V segment lost 6 bases and the J segment 4 bases; nucleotides outside the gene matches: 4. Germline loops: CDR1 SNHLY, CDR2 FYNNEI. The CDR3 here is CASRLDRGYEQYF. The CDR3 DNA reads as TGTGCCAGCAGGCTTGACAGGGGGTACGAGCAGTACTTC.

This clone was seen a single time. The chain couples TRBV29-1 to TRBJ1-1, with D unresolved. V lost 4 bases and J lost 0, with 12 bases in between. The CDR3 is 14 amino acids. The germline gives CDR1 SQVTM, CDR2 ANQGSEA. In DNA form, the CDR3 reads TGCAGCGTTGGTACCGCGTTCATGAACACTGAAGCTTTCTTT. Its protein is CSVGTAFMNTEAFF.